Below, 10 T cell receptor beta chains from the same sample are listed, as sequenced in a study of shared clonotypes between healthy human individuals. The method was immunoSEQ multiplex PCR; TCRdb's version includes in-frame clones alone and lacks a portion of them. The sample yields 2 million to 2.5 million clones, approximately 93% seen once. Sample: naive CD4+ T cells from PBMCs. The subset here: CD45RA+ positively selected. All receptors derive from a man aged 18 to 35 in good health. Some clones in this sample may be carry-over from other donors' samples.

V is TRBV6-5 and J is TRBJ2-3; TRBD1 matches 9 bases. Trimming took 6 bases from V and 5 from J; bases not matched to a gene: 9. There are 15 residues in the CDR3. Germline CDR1 is MNHEY and CDR2 is SVGAGI. The CDR3 spells CASSSRDRVIDTQYF. CDR3 coding DNA: TGTGCCAGCAGCTCCCGGGACAGGGTAATAGATACGCAGTATTTT.

The chain couples TRBV7-3 to TRBJ1-1, with 8 bases that match TRBD1. Germline V gives CDR1 SGHTA, CDR2 FQGTGA. The CDR3 has 15 amino acids. With 4 bases clipped from V and 1 base from J, the junction kept 5 bases outside the gene matches. The CDR3 here is CASSSGQGWNTEAFF. CDR3 coding DNA: TGTGCCAGCAGCTCCGGACAGGGCTGGAACACTGAAGCTTTCTTT.

CDR3 nucleotide sequence: TGTGCCAGCAGCTCCCAGCCAGCCAGCAATGAGCAGTTCTTC. Protein sequence: CASSSQPASNEQFF. The chain combines TRBV9 with TRBJ2-1; no reliable D call. Germline V lookup: CDR1 SGDLS, CDR2 YYNGEE. Trimming left V 4 bases short and J 6 bases short, with 14 bases between. CDR3 length equals 14 residues.

The rearrangement uses TRBV15 and TRBJ2-7, with D possibly TRBD2 on 5 matching bases. This CDR3 is built from 14 residues. The V gene lost 1 base and the J gene lost 4 bases, with 11 bases spanning the gap. Germline CDR1 and CDR2: LNHNV and YYDKDF (reference sequence). The CDR3 DNA is TGTGCCACCAGCAGAGCGTTACTAGGTTACGAGCAGTACTTC. Encoded protein: CATSRALLGYEQYF.

The chain links TRBV28 to TRBJ1-1, with a tentative D call TRBD1 (5 bases). The CDR3 extends over 13 amino acids. Germline V gives CDR1 MDHEN, CDR2 SYDVKM. Trimming cost V 5 bases and J 4 bases, with 11 bases left between them. This CDR3 is CASSTRDGTEAFF. The CDR3 DNA follows: TGTGCCAGCAGTACCCGGGACGGCACTGAAGCTTTCTTT.

The V and J genes are TRBV5-1 and TRBJ2-1, with D possibly matching TRBD2 (5 bases). From germline, CDR1 is SGHRS and CDR2 YFSETQ. This CDR3 contains 13 residues. V was trimmed by 5 bases and J by 4 bases, leaving 10 bases between them. The DNA of the CDR3 is TGCGCCAGCAGGGACTCTGAATACAATGAGCAGTTCTTC. Its translation: CASRDSEYNEQFF.

The chain combines TRBV11-2 with TRBJ1-3; 7 bases agree with TRBD1. CDR1 is SGHAT and CDR2 is FQNNGV in the germline V gene. The CDR3 is 16 residues long. J was trimmed by 0 bases and V by 5 bases; bases with no gene match: 7. CDR3 residues: CASSAGTVGSGNTIYF. The DNA for the CDR3 is TGTGCCAGCAGCGCCGGGACAGTCGGCTCTGGAAACACCATATATTTT.

This clone was recorded a few times. The gene calls are TRBV28 and TRBJ1-2, with D possibly being TRBD1 (5 bases). In germline, CDR1 is MDHEN, CDR2 SYDVKM. Deletions cut 4 bases from V and 12 bases from J, with 15 bases between. This CDR3 spans 12 amino acids. Here the CDR3 DNA reads TGTGCCAGCAGTTCGGGACTTCCGGAGGACACCTTC. It yields the protein CASSSGLPEDTF.

As concerns this clone: The sample carries other DNA sequences with the same CDR3. The V call is TRBV5-1, the J call TRBJ2-1; D remains ambiguous. The CDR3 loop spans 15 amino acids. V was pared by 3 bases and J by 0 bases, with 10 bases between. Looked up from germline, CDR1 is SGHRS and CDR2 is YFSETQ. CDR3 coding DNA: TGCGCCAGCAGCTGGACCGAAAGCTCCTACAATGAGCAGTTCTTC. Protein product: CASSWTESSYNEQFF.

J is TRBJ2-5 and V is TRBV27, with D hard to call. Germline CDR1 reads MNHEY; CDR2 reads SMNVEV (reference sequence). This CDR3 comprises 13 residues. Trimming pared 5 bases from V and 0 bases from J, leaving 7 bases between. CDR3 in DNA: TGTGCCAGCAGTACCCGGTACCAAGAGACCCAGTACTTC. Its translation: CASSTRYQETQYF.